Given below is one TCR beta chain in context. This clone is a singleton in its sample. Its antigen is currently not known. Per-base quality was not reported, and no clone a single base away is much larger than it. Libraries came from the immunoSEQ multiplex PCR assay. For the multiplex PCR, a mixture combining 60 forward primers for TCR Vbeta segments and 13 reverse primers for TCR Jbeta segments was used. The CDR3 region of rearranged TCR beta genes was amplified from genomic DNA by a multiplex PCR assay. Amplified TCR beta libraries were sequenced as 87-base-pair reads on the Illumina HiSeq System. Per the authors' processing: A later analysis tallied some 79 million unique TCR beta chains across the 660 or so repertoires, and approximately 12 million of those chains were shared by two or more donors. A nearest-neighbor algorithm error-corrected the raw reads and collapsed the reads into unique sequences, merging closely related sequences to remove PCR and sequencing errors. V, D and J gene segments were assigned by aligning CDR3 sequences to IMGT reference sequences. For a sequence to be retained, a match of at least six nucleotides was required to both a V gene segment and a J gene segment. Rearrangements were called productive when the CDR3 lacked stop codons and stayed in frame with V and J; all others were non-productive. Following IMGT convention, CDR3 was defined as the stretch from the second conserved V-encoded cysteine up to the conserved J-encoded phenylalanine. The earlier analysis of about 620 of the donors excluded sequences that lacked an unambiguous match to a single V gene segment. An earlier analysis of a few hundred of the donors classified V segments as functional when productive rearrangements were above 56.7% and as segregating when the standard deviation between donors was above 5%. A statistical classification framework was built to diagnose cytomegalovirus status from the catalog of TCR beta chain sequences. In a later analysis, V and J genes were assigned by comparing TCR nucleotide sequences against IMGT/GENE-DB human TR gene sequences. The TCRdist pipeline was used in a later analysis to assign CDR3 sequences and most-parsimonious VDJ recombination scenarios. In a later analysis, every TCR beta chain was defined by the combination of its CDR3 amino acid sequence and its V-gene family, and reads without a unique V-gene family were dropped. A later analysis removed 500 to 600 highly shared, low-generation-probability nucleotide sequences to deal with suspected cross-contamination and a sequencing artifact. In a later analysis, a clonal expansion index for each public chain was calculated from normalized within-repertoire ranks of inferred template counts. In a later analysis, generation probabilities were computed using a VDJ recombination model fitted to out-of-frame rearrangements, and the results were checked against IGoR. A later analysis scored TCR-TCR, TCR-HLA and TCR-CMV co-occurrence with hypergeometric tests, applying a repertoire-size bias correction to TCR pairs. False discovery rates were estimated in a later analysis by permuting HLA or CMV assignments 20 times. In a later analysis, co-occurring TCRs were grouped using DBSCAN, with TCRdist sequence similarity added in when clustering inside HLA-allele-positive subsets. Repertoires with fewer than 30,000 or more than 120,000 public chains were left out of co-occurrence clustering, as were four to six repertoires with anomalous nucleotide sharing. TCRdb's version of the immuneACCESS table is confined to in-frame rearrangements and falls short of the full clone set. An unresolved V gene accounts for under half of the shortfall where checked; the remainder is of unknown origin. The V and J calls and the clone size are those of that table, but D and trimming were determined from the DNA. The sample data list fewer than 250,000 clones, and about 85% of these were observed just once. The ten largest clones add up to 1.3% of the sample.

The record originates from a study of cytomegalovirus exposure and HLA in healthy donors (dated by TCRdb to 2017 to 2019). For context, the study as a whole: An earlier analysis of roughly 610 of the donors reported about 260 Gb of sequence data and 117 million unique TCR beta sequences obtained from some 170 million T cells. Roughly 300 gigabases of sequencing data and tens of millions of unique TCR sequences were included in an early release covering over 600 HLA-typed donors. Among the 398 genotyped donors, roughly 80% belonged to the genetic ancestry cluster associated with self-reported Caucasian donors. The aim of the study was to test whether cataloging public T cell receptors could identify signatures of past pathogen exposure. Using immunosequencing, the study profiled T cell repertoires from 666 subjects and related those repertoires to cytomegalovirus serostatus. A separate validation cohort of 90 to 150 different subjects was used in addition to the 666-subject first cohort. To predict cytomegalovirus infection status, the study brought together high-throughput TCR immunosequencing, statistical association of individual TCRs with disease status, and machine learning. To study patterns of TCR occurrence, a later analysis re-analyzed previously published TCR beta repertoires from 666 donors and added high-resolution HLA genotyping. Rather than using new phenotypic data, the later analysis identified candidate immune exposures from TCR beta sequences and from how often those sequences occurred across donors. In an earlier analysis of a few hundred of the donors, high-throughput TCR beta sequencing was used to judge whether each TCR beta V gene segment behaved as functional or pseudogenic. Alongside the repertoire data, information on donor age, sex, ethnicity and CMV serostatus was compiled. A later genetic analysis used genome-wide SNP genotypes for about 60% of the roughly 700 donors, treating that subset as a discovery cohort. Every discovery cohort repertoire had been produced on one sequencing platform. Class I and class II HLA loci were covered by the typing at four-digit resolution. The number of donors typed differed by locus, with about 629-630 for A, B, C, DRB1 and DQB1, around 560 for DQA1, nearly 610 for DPA1, and some 470 for DPB1. Several DR-DQ haplotypes were handled as single units for association and clustering because linkage in the cohort was strong. Among around 400 genotyped donors of the cohort, an average of around 220,000 unique TCR beta nucleotide sequences was sequenced per donor, of which about 18% were non-productive. The study at large found these results: A later analysis reported that several top co-occurrence clusters appeared linked to parvovirus B19, influenza, CMV and Epstein-Barr virus. An earlier analysis of approximately 590 of the donors showed that most TCR beta V segments appeared in productive rearrangements either about 90% or about 30% of the time, which broadly matched IMGT annotations. The authors suggested that the approach could potentially be generalized to other disease states and immunological phenotypes. A further reported finding was that TCR beta sequences accurately predicted the HLA-A and HLA-B alleles for most subjects in the first cohort. Immune exposure information for the cohort was limited to CMV serostatus. A group of highly shared sequence variants was considered likely to be a technical artifact of the sequencing pipeline. In a later genetic analysis, a missense DCLRE1C variant was associated with V-gene and J-gene trimming of TCR beta chains, and the association was replicated in an independent cohort. Because HLA typing was unavailable for some donors at each locus, only the typed subset was used in association tests. In both the original and validation cohorts, the classifier was reported to diagnose cytomegalovirus status with high specificity and sensitivity. Across donors, most TCR sequences were observed very rarely, whereas some public TCRs were present in many individuals. When HLA alleles, especially DR and DQ, strongly co-occurred, attributing TCR associations to individual alleles was difficult. Presence/absence analyses assumed roughly uniform sequencing depth across donors, an assumption that may not hold. A few of the identified cytomegalovirus-associated TCR beta chains were confirmed in vitro to be specific for cytomegalovirus antigens. According to a later analysis, most CMV-associated TCR beta chains appeared to be HLA-restricted, and the HLA associations seemed to be driven largely by CMV exposure. A later analysis found that TCR association rates varied across HLA loci, with DRB1 alleles showing the most associated TCRs and HLA-C alleles the fewest. In a later analysis, HLA-associated TCR beta chains were found to be more clonally expanded and to have lower generation probabilities than equally common non-associated chains. Correlated functional status among segregating V segments might be attributable to linkage disequilibrium, but an unknown experimental factor could not be ruled out. According to a later genetic analysis, donors in an Asian-associated ancestry cluster had fewer N-insertions in productive TCRs than the approximately 690-donor mean. Only TCR beta chains were sequenced in this cohort, and the absence of alpha or paired-chain data limited detectable features. The study gave a list of more than 150 TCR beta chains associated with cytomegalovirus. At a false discovery rate of 0.05, a later analysis linked some 18,000 TCR beta sequences to specific HLA alleles. Because the 87-base-pair reads could not distinguish some IMGT-functional V segments, including TRBV6-2 and TRBV6-3, those segments were excluded. The earlier analysis of 587 of the donors excluded 15 to 20 rarely observed V segments, including chromosome 9 orphons, because counts were too low.

The cohort was made up of hundreds of healthy bone marrow donors. At the time of sampling, every cohort member was nominally healthy, though immune exposures that went unrecorded were likely present. Of the 610 or so cohort members, around 290 had positive CMV serostatus and about 330 had negative CMV serostatus, and CMV serostatus was not recorded for the donor. Each donor provided a peripheral blood sample, and peripheral blood mononuclear cells were used for TCR beta sequencing. Genomic DNA was extracted from the blood cell samples with the Qiagen DNeasy Blood Extraction Kit. The germline V end is reduced by 3 bases and the J end by 7 bases; junction bases left unmatched: 15. Looking up the germline V gene yields CDR1 MDHEN and CDR2 SYDVKM. The CDR3 runs 16 amino acids, cysteine and phenylalanine included. Only the CDR3 region is kept as DNA, spanning 48 bases read in frame from base 1.

The material sequenced was PBMCs. This sequence originates from a human donor in good health. The rearranged segments are TRBV28 and TRBJ2-7, and 7 junctional nucleotides match TRBD2. The DNA sequence is TGTGCCAGCAGTTTGCTTCGGGCGGGAGCCCCGGGTGAGCAGTACTTC. Translation gives CASSLLRAGAPGEQYF.